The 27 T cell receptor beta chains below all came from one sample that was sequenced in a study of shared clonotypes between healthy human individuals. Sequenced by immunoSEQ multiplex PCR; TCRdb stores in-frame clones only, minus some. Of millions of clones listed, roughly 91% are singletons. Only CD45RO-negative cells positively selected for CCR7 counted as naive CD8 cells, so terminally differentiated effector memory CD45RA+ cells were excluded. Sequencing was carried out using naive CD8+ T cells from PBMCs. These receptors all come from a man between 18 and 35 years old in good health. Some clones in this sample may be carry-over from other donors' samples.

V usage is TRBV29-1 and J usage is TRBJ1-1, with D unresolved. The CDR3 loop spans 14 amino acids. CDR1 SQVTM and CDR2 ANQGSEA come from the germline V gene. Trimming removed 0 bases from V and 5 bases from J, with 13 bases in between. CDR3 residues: CSVEEGRRYTEAFF. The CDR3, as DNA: TGCAGCGTTGAAGAGGGCAGGAGGTATACTGAAGCTTTCTTT.

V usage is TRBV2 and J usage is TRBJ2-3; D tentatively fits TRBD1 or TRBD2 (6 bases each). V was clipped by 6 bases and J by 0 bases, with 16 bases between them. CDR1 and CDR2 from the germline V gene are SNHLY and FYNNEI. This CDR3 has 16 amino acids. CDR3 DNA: TGTGCCAGCAGCTGGGGCGGGACACCGAGCACAGATACGCAGTATTTT. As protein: CASSWGGTPSTDTQYF.

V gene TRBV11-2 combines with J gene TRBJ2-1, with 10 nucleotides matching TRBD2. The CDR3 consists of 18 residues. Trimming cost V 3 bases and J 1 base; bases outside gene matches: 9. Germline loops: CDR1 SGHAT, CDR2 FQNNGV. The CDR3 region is CASSFGLAGERSYNEQFF. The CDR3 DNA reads TGTGCCAGCAGCTTCGGCCTAGCGGGAGAAAGATCCTACAATGAGCAGTTCTTC.

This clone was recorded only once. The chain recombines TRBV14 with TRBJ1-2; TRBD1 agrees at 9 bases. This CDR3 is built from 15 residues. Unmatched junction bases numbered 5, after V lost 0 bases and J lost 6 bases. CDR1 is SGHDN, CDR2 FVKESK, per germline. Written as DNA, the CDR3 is TGTGCCAGCAGCCAAGATTATTACAGGGGGCATGGCTACACCTTC. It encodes CASSQDYYRGHGYTF. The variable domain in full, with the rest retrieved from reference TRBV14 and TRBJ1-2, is EAGVTQFPSHSVIEKGQTVTLRCDPISGHDNLYWYRRVMGKEIKFLLHFVKESKQDESGMPNNRFLAERTGGTYSTLKVQPAELEDSGVYFCASSQDYYRGHGYTFGSGTRLTVV.

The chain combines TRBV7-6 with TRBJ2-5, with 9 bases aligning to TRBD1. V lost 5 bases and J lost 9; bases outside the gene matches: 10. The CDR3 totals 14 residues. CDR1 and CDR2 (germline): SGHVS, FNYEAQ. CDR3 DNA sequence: TGTGCCAGCAGCGGACGTCCGGACAGGGGACCCCAGTACTTC. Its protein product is CASSGRPDRGPQYF.

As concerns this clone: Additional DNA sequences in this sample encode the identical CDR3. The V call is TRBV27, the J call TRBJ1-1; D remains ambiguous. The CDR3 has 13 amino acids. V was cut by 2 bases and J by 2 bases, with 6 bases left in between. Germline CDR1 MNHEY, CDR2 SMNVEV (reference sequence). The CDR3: CASSLKGNTEAFF. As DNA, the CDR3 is TGTGCCAGCAGTTTAAAGGGTAACACTGAAGCTTTCTTT.

CDR3 coding DNA: TGTGCCAGCAGCTTAGCGGTACTTTGGGAGGAATTAAGTTACGAGCAGTACTTC. Translation gives CASSLAVLWEELSYEQYF. The V gene is TRBV7-8, the J gene TRBJ2-7; D perhaps matches TRBD2 (6 bases). V was clipped by 0 bases and J by 4 bases, with 22 bases between them. Looked up from germline, CDR1 is SGHVS and CDR2 is FQNEAQ. This CDR3 region has 18 residues. Full variable domain (outside the CDR3, taken from reference TRBV7-8 and TRBJ2-7): GAGVSQSPRYKVAKRGQDVALRCDPISGHVSLFWYQQALGQGPEFLTYFQNEAQLDKSGLPSDRFFAERPEGSVSTLKIQRTQQEDSAVYLCASSLAVLWEELSYEQYFGPGTRLTVT.

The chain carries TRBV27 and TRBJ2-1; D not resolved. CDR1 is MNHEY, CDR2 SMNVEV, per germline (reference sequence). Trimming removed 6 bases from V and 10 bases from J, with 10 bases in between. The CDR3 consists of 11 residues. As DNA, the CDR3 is TGTGCCAGCAGCGCCGGTGGGGAGCAGTTCTTC. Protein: CASSAGGEQFF.

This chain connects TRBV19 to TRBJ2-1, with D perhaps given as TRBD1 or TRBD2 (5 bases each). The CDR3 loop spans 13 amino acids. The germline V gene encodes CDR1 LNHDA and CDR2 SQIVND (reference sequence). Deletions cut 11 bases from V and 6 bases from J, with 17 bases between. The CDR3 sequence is CAAGTSGFNEQFF. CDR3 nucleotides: TGTGCCGCCGGGACCTCGGGGTTCAATGAGCAGTTCTTC.

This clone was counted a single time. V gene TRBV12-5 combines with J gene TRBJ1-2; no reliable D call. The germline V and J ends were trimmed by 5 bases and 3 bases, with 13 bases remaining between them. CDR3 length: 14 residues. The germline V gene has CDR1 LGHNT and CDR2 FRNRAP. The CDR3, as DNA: TGTGCTAGTGGTAGGTCGGGCCTTGACTATGGCTACACCTTC. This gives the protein CASGRSGLDYGYTF.

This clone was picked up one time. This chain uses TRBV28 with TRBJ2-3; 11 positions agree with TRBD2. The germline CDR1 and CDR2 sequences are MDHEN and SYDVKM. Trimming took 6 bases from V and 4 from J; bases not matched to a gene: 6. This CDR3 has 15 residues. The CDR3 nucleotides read TGTGCCAGCAGCATGGGTAGCGGGAGGGCAGATACGCAGTATTTT. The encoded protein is CASSMGSGRADTQYF. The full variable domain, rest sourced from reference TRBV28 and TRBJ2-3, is DVKVTQSSRYLVKRTGEKVFLECVQDMDHENMFWYRQDPGLGLRLIYFSYDVKMKEKGDIPEGYSVSREKKERFSLILESASTNQTSMYLCASSMGSGRADTQYFGPGTRLTVL.

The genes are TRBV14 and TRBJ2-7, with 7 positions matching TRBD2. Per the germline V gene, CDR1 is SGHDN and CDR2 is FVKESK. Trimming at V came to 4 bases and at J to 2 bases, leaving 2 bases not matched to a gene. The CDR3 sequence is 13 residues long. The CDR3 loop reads CASSRGGTYEQYF. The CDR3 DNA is TGTGCCAGCAGCCGGGGGGGAACCTACGAGCAGTACTTC.

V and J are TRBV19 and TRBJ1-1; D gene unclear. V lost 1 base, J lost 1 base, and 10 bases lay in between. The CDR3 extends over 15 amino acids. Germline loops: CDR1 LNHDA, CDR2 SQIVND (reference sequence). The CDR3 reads CASSIGVRTNTEAFF. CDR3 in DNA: TGTGCCAGTAGTATAGGGGTGCGAACGAACACTGAAGCTTTCTTT.

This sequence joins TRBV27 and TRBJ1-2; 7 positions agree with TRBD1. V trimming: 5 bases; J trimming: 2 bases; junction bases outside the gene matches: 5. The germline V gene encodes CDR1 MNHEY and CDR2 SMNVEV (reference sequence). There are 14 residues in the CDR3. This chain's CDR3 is CASSPNRGNYGYTF. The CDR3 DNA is TGTGCCAGCAGTCCTAACAGGGGAAACTATGGCTACACCTTC.

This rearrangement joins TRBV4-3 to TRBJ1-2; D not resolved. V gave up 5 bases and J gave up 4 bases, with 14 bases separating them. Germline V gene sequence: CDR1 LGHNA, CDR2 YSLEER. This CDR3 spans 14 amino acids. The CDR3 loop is CASSSEAALYGYTF. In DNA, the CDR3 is TGCGCCAGCAGCTCTGAGGCCGCCCTCTATGGCTACACCTTC.

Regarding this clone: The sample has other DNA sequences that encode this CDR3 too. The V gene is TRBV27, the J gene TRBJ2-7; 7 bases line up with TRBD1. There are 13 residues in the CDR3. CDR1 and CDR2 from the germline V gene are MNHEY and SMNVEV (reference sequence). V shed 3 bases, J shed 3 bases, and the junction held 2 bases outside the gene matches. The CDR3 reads CASSFRDSYEQYF. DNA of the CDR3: TGTGCCAGCAGTTTCCGGGACAGCTACGAGCAGTACTTC.

CDR3 amino acids: CASSFEGETANVLTF. As DNA, the CDR3 is TGTGCCAGCAGTTTTGAGGGGGAGACAGCCAACGTCCTGACTTTC. The chain is built from TRBV28 and TRBJ2-6; D may be TRBD1 (6 bases). The CDR3 contains 15 residues. The V end lost 3 bases, the J end lost 7 bases, and 13 bases lay between the germline ends. Per germline, CDR1 MDHEN and CDR2 SYDVKM.

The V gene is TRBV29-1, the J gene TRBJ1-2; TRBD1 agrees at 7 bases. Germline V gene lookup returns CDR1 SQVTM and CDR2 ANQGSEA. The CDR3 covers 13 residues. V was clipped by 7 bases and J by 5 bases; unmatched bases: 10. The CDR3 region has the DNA TGCAGCGCCGGGCCGGGACAGCCTTATGGCTACACCTTC. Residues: CSAGPGQPYGYTF.

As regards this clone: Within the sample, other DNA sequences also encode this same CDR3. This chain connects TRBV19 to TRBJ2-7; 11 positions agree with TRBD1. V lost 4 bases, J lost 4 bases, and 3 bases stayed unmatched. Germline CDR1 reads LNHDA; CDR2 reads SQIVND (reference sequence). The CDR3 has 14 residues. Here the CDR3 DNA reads TGTGCCAGTAGTACAGGACAGGGGGCTTACGAGCAGTACTTC. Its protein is CASSTGQGAYEQYF.

The CDR3 is CASTLEDTNNQPQHF. CDR3 nucleotides: TGTGCCAGCACCTTGGAGGACACAAACAATCAGCCCCAGCATTTT. V gene TRBV28 combines with J gene TRBJ1-5; D might be TRBD1 (5 bases). Trimming removed 7 bases from V and 3 bases from J, with 16 bases in between. There are 15 residues in the CDR3. The germline V gene encodes CDR1 MDHEN and CDR2 SYDVKM.

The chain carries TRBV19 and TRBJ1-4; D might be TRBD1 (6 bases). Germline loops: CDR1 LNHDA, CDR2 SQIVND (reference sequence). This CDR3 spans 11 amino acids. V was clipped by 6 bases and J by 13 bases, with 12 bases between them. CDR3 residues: CASSTGARLFF. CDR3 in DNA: TGTGCCAGTAGCACGGGGGCGCGACTGTTTTTT.

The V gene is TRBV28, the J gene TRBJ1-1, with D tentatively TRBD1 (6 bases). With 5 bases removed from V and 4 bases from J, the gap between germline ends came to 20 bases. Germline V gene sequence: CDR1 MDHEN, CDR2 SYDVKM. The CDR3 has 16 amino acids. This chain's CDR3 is CASSLVSGASSTEAFF. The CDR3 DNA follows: TGTGCCAGCAGTCTGGTCTCGGGGGCCTCTTCCACTGAAGCTTTCTTT. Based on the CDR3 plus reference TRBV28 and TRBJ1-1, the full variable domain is DVKVTQSSRYLVKRTGEKVFLECVQDMDHENMFWYRQDPGLGLRLIYFSYDVKMKEKGDIPEGYSVSREKKERFSLILESASTNQTSMYLCASSLVSGASSTEAFFGQGTRLTVV.

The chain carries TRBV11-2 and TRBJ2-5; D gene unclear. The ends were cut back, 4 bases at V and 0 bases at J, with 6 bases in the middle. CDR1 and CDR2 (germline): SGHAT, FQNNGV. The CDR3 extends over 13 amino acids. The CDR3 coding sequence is TGTGCCAGCAGCTCTGTCGACCAAGAGACCCAGTACTTC. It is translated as CASSSVDQETQYF.

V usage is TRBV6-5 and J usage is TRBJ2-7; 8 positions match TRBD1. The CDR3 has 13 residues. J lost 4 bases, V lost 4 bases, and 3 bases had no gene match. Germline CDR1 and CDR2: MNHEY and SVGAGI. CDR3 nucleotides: TGTGCCAGCAGTTCCCACAGGGGGTACGAGCAGTACTTC. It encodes CASSSHRGYEQYF.

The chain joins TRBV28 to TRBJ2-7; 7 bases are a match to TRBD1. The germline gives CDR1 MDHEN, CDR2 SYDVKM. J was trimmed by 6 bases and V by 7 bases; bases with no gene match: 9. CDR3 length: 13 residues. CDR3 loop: CASMRGQGGEQYF. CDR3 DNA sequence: TGTGCCAGCATGAGGGGGCAGGGTGGCGAGCAGTACTTC.

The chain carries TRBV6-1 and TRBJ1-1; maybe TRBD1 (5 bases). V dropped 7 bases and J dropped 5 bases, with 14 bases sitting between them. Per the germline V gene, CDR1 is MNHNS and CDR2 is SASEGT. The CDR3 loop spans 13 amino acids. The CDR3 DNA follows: TGTGCCAGCACCGAGGGGAGAGGGACTGAAGCTTTCTTT. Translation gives CASTEGRGTEAFF.

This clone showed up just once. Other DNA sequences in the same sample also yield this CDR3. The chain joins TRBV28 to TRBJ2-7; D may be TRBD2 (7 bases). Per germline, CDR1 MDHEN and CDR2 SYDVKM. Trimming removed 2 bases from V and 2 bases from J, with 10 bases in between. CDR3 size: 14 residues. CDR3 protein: CASSLGGGPYEQYF. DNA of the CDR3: TGTGCCAGCAGTTTAGGGGGGGGCCCCTACGAGCAGTACTTC.